This T cell receptor beta chain was observed in a study of cytomegalovirus exposure and HLA in healthy donors. Findings and limits, study-wide: A link between a missense DCLRE1C variant and TCR beta V- and J-gene trimming emerged from a later analysis.

Use of 60 Vbeta and 13 Jbeta primers characterized the PCR. Measured with immunoSEQ multiplex PCR; TCRdb has only the in-frame clones, and not every one. The sample carries approximately 150,000 clones, 70% to 80% recorded once. CDR3 size: 16 residues. V lost 2 bases to trimming and J lost 7 bases, with 20 bases between them. From germline, CDR1 is ENHRY and CDR2 SYGVKD. As concerns this clone: Its antigen is not known.

The TCR comes from a woman aged 45-59 years in good health and CMV-seronegative. The chain is built from TRBV10-3 and TRBJ1-1, with a tentative D call TRBD1 (5 bases). What was sequenced was PBMCs. The CDR3 loop is CAISEASTEFPLEAFF. CDR3 DNA: TGTGCCATCAGTGAGGCCTCGACAGAATTCCCACTTGAAGCTTTCTTT.